This TCR beta chain emerged from a study of OX40 agonist ivuxolimab in advanced cancers. Libraries were prepared by immunoSEQ multiplex PCR; TCRdb keeps only in-frame clonotypes and omits some of them. In the table there are roughly 50,000 clones, approximately 78% of which are singletons. In its sample, this clone was seen once. Germline assignment: CDR1 SQVTM and CDR2 ANQGSEA. CDR3 length equals 15 residues. Trimming took 4 bases from V and 8 from J; bases not matched to a gene: 9. The TCR comes from an adult with an advanced solid tumor such as melanoma, head and neck, liver or kidney cancer. The rearrangement links TRBV29-1 to TRBJ2-4; 12 positions match TRBD1. The sequencing here drew on CD4+ or CD8+ T cells sorted from blood, taken in a trial of the OX40 agonist ivuxolimab. The CDR3, as DNA: TGCAGCGTTGTGGCGGGACAGGGGGCGATTGACATTCAGTACTTC. The encoded protein is CSVVAGQGAIDIQYF.